The sequence of this T cell receptor (beta chain) was determined in a study of blood T cell repertoires in COVID-19. Study at large: Specimens from acute and convalescent COVID-19 originated in the United States, Italy and Spain.

Method: immunoSEQ multiplex PCR; TCRdb's copy keeps in-frame clones and lacks some. The sample has a few hundred thousand clones, roughly nine tenths seen once. Germline CDR1 and CDR2: MDHEN and SYDVKM. The CDR3 length equals 13 residues, ends included. The age range of participants was about 18 to 95 years, with residence in around 22 US areas. Regarding this clone: Without the conserved terminal phenylalanine or tryptophan, this CDR3 likely stems from a read error. The limits of the CDR3 on the DNA are not certain, so only TCRdb's listed CDR3 is given.

The specimen was PBMCs or T cells enriched from blood (not recorded which). The TCR was taken from a human donor in a cohort exposed to, infected with or recovered from COVID-19 (not recorded which). The donor label of this sample is uncertain. The V and J genes are TRBV28 and TRBJ1-2; TRBD1 is the table's D call and was not checked against the DNA. CDR3 protein: CASSIDRGGPWYY.